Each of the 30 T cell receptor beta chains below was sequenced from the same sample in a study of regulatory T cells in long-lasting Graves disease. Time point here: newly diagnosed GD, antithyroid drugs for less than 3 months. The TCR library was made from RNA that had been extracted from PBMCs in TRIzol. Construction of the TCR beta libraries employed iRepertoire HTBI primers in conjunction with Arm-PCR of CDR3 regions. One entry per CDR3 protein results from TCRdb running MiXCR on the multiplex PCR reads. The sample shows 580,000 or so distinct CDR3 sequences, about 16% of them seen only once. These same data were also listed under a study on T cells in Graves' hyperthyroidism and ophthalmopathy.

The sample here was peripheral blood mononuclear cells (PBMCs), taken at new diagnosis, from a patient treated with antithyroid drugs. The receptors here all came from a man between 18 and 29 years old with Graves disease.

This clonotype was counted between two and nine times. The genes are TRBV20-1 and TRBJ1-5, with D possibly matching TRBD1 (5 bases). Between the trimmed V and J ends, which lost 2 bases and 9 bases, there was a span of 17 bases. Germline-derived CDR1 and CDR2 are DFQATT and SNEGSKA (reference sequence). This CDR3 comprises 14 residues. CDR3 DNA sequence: TGCAGTGCTAGATATCAGGGAATTTTTCGGCCCCAGCATTTT. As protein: CSARYQGIFRPQHF.

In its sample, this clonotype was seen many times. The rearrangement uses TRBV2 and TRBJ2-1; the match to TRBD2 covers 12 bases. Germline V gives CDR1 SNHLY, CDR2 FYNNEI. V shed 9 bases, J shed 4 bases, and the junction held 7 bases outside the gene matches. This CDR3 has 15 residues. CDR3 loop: CARETSGSAYNEQFF. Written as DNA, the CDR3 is TGTGCCAGAGAGACTAGCGGGAGTGCTTACAATGAGCAGTTCTTC. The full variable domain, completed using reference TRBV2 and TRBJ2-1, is EPEVTQTPSHQVTQMGQEVILRCVPISNHLYFYWYRQILGQKVEFLVSFYNNEISEKSEIFDDQFSVERPDGSNFTLKIRSTKLEDSAMYFCARETSGSAYNEQFFGPGTRLTVL.

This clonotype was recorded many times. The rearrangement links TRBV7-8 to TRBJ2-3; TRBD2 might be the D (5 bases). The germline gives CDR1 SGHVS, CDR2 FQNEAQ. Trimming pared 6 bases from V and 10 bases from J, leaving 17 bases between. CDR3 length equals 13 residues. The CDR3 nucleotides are TGTGCCAGCAGGCCCCTACTAGATCAAGCGCAGTATTTT. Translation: CASRPLLDQAQYF.

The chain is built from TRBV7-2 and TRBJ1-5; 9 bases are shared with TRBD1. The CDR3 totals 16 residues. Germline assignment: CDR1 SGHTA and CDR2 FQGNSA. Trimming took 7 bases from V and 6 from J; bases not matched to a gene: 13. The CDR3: CASIPYRGRNAQPQHF. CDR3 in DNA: TGTGCCAGCATTCCTTACAGGGGGCGCAATGCTCAGCCCCAGCATTTT.

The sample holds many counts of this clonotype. This CDR3 reads CASSLQGGPDTQYF. The CDR3 nucleotides are TGTGCCAGCAGTCTACAGGGTGGACCAGATACGCAGTATTTT. This chain uses TRBV28 with TRBJ2-3, with D possibly TRBD1 on 6 matching bases. V shed 5 bases and J shed 4 bases, with 13 bases lying between them. Germline-derived CDR1 and CDR2 are MDHEN and SYDVKM. CDR3 size: 14 residues. Variable domain in full (rest from reference TRBV28 and TRBJ2-3): DVKVTQSSRYLVKRTGEKVFLECVQDMDHENMFWYRQDPGLGLRLIYFSYDVKMKEKGDIPEGYSVSREKKERFSLILESASTNQTSMYLCASSLQGGPDTQYFGPGTRLTVL.

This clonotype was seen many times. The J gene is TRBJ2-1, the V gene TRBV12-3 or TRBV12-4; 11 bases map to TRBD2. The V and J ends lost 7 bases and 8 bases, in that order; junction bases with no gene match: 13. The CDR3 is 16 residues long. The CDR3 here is CASIRGDTSGRDEQFF. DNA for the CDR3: TGTGCCAGCATTAGAGGGGACACTAGCGGGAGAGATGAGCAGTTCTTC.

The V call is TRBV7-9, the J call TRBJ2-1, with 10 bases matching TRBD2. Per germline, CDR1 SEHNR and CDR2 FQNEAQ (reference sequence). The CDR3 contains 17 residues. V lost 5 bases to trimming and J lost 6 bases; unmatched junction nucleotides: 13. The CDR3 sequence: CASSPPSGRARSNEQFF. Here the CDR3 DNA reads TGTGCCAGCAGCCCACCCAGCGGGAGGGCCCGGTCCAATGAGCAGTTCTTC.

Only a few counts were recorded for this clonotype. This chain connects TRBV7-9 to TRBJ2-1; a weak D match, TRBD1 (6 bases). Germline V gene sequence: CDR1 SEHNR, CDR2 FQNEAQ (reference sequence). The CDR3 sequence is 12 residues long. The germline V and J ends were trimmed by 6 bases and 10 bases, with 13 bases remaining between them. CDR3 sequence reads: CASRRQELEQFF. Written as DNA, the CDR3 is TGTGCCAGCAGGCGACAGGAGCTCGAGCAGTTCTTC. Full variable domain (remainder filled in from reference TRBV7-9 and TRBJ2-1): DTGVSQNPRHKITKRGQNVTFRCDPISEHNRLYWYRQTLGQGPEFLTYFQNEAQLEKSRLLSDRFSAERPKGSFSTLEIQRTEQGDSAMYLCASRRQELEQFFGPGTRLTVL.

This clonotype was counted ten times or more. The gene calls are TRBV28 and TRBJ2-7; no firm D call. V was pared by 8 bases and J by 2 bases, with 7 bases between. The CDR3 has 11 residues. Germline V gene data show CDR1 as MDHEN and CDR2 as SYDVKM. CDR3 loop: CASGDTYEQYF. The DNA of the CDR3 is TGTGCCAGCGGGGATACCTACGAGCAGTACTTC.

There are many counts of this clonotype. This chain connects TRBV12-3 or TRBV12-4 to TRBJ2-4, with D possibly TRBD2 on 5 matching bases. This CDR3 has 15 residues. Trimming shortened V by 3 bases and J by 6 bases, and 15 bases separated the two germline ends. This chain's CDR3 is CASSFGKAYGNIQYF. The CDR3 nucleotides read TGTGCCAGCAGTTTCGGGAAAGCGTACGGAAACATTCAGTACTTC.

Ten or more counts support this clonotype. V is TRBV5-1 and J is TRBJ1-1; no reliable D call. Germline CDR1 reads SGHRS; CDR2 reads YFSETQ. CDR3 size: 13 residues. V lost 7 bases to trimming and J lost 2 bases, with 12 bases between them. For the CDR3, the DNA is TGCGCCAGCTCAGTAGCAGATAACACTGAAGCTTTCTTT. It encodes CASSVADNTEAFF.

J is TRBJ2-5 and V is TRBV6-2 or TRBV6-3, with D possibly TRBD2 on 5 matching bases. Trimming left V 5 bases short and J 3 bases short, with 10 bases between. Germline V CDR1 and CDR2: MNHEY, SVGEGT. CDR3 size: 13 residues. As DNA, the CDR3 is TGTGCCAGCAGTGAACTAGGAGAAGAGACCCAGTACTTC. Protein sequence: CASSELGEETQYF.

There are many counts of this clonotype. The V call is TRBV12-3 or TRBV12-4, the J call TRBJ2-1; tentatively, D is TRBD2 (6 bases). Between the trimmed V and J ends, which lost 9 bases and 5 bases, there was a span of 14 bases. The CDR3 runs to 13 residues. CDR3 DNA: TGTGCCAGTATCCGGGACTCACACAATGAGCAGTTCTTC. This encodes CASIRDSHNEQFF.

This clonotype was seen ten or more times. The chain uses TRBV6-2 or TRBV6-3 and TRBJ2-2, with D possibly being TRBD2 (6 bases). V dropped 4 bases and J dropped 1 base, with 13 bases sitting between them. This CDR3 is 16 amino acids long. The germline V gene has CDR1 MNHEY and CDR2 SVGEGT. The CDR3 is CASSSPGLRNTGELFF. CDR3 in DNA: TGTGCCAGCAGTTCCCCGGGACTTAGGAACACCGGGGAGCTGTTTTTT.

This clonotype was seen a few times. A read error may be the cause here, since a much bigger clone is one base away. In DNA, the CDR3 is TGTGCCAGCAGCTTTGTGGGAACCTACAAAGAGCAGTTCTTC. Protein sequence: CASSFVGTYKEQFF. The J gene is TRBJ2-7, the V gene TRBV11-2, with unresolved D. The DNA end is a closer match to TRBJ2-1, so the J assignment may be wrong. CDR3 length: 14 amino acids. CDR1 is SGHAT, CDR2 FQNNGV, per germline.

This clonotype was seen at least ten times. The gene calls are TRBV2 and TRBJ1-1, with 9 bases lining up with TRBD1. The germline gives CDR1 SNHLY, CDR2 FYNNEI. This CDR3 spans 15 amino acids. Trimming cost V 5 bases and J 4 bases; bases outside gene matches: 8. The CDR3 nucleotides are TGTGCCAGCAGTTTGTCGGGACAGGGCGGCACTGAAGCTTTCTTT. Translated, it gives CASSLSGQGGTEAFF.

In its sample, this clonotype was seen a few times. The CDR3 loop reads CASSLSIWTDSNQPQHF. Written as DNA, the CDR3 is TGTGCCAGCAGTTTATCAATATGGACAGATAGCAATCAGCCCCAGCATTTT. The V and J genes are TRBV28 and TRBJ1-5; a weak D match, TRBD1 (6 bases). The ends were cut back, 1 base at V and 0 bases at J, with 13 bases in the middle. CDR3 size: 17 residues. Germline V lookup: CDR1 MDHEN, CDR2 SYDVKM.

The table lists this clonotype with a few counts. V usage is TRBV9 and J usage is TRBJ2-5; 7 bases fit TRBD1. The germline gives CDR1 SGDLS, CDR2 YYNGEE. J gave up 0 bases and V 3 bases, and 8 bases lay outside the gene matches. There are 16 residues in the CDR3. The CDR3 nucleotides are TGTGCCAGCAGCGGTAAGGGACAGACTAACCAAGAGACCCAGTACTTC. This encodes CASSGKGQTNQETQYF.

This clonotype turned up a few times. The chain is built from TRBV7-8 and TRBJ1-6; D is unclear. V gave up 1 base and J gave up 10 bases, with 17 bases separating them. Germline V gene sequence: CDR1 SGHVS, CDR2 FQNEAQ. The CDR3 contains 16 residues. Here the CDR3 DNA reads TGTGCCAGCAGCTTAGTCCCCGATGTTGGTGGATCACCCCTCCACTTT. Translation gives CASSLVPDVGGSPLHF.

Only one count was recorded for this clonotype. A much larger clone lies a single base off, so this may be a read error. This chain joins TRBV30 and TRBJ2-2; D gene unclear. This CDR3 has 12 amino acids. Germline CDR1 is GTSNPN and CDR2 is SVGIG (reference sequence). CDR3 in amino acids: CARSQNTGELFF. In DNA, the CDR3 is TGTGCCCGGAGCCAGAACACCGGGGAGCTGTTTTTT.

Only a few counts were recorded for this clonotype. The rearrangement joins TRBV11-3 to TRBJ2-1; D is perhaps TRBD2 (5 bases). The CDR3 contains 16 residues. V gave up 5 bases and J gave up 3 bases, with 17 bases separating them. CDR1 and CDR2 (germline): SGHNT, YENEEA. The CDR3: CASSPSRAINYNEQFF. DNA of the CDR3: TGTGCCAGCAGCCCCTCGCGGGCGATAAACTACAATGAGCAGTTCTTC.

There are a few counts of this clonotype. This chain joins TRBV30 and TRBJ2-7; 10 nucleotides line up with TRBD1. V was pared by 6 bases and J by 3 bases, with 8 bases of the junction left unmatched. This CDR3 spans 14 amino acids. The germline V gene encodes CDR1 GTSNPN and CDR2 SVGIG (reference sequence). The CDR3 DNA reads TGTGCCTGTATGACAGGGGGCAGGAACTACGAGCAGTACTTC. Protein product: CACMTGGRNYEQYF.

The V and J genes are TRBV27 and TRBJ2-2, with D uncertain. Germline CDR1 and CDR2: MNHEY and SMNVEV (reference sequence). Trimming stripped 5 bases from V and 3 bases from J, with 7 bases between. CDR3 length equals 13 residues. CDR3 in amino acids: CASSVHYTGELFF. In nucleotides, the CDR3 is TGTGCCAGCAGTGTACACTACACCGGGGAGCTGTTTTTT.

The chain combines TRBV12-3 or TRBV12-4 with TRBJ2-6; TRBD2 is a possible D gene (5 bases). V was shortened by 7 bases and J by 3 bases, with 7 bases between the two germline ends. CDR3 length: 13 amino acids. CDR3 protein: CASTRGGANVLTF. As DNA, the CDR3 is TGTGCCAGCACCCGGGGTGGGGCCAACGTCCTGACTTTC.

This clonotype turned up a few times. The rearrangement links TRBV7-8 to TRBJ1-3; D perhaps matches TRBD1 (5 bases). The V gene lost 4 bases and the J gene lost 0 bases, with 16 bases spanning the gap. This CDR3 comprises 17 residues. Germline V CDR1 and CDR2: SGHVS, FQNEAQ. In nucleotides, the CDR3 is TGTGCCAGCAGCTCTTACAGCCCCGGGGCCTCTGGAAACACCATATATTTT. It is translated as CASSSYSPGASGNTIYF.

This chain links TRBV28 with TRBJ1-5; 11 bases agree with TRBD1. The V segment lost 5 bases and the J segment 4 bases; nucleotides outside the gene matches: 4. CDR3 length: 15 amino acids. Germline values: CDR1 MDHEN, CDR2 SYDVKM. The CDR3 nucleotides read TGTGCCAGCAGTGGGGGGACAGGGGGGAATCAGCCCCAGCATTTT. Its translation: CASSGGTGGNQPQHF.

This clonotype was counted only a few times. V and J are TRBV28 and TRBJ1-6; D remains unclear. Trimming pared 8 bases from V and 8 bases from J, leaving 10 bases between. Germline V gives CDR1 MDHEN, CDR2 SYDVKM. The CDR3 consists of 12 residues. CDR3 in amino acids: CASGPWDSPLHF. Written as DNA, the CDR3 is TGTGCCAGCGGTCCCTGGGATTCACCCCTCCACTTT.

The CDR3 loop is CASSYGREVYGELFF. As DNA, the CDR3 is TGTGCCAGCAGTTACGGACGAGAGGTTTACGGGGAGCTGTTTTTT. The chain couples TRBV4-2 to TRBJ2-2; no reliable D call. V lost 6 bases, J lost 7 bases, and 18 bases lay in between. Germline V CDR1 and CDR2: LGHNA, YNFKEQ. The CDR3 is 15 residues long.

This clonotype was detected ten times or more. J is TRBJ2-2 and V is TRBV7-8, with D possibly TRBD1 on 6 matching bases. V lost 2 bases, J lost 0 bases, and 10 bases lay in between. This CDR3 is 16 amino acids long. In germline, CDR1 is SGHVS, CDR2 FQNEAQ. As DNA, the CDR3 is TGTGCCAGCAGCTTAAACAGGGCAGCGAACACCGGGGAGCTGTTTTTT. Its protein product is CASSLNRAANTGELFF.

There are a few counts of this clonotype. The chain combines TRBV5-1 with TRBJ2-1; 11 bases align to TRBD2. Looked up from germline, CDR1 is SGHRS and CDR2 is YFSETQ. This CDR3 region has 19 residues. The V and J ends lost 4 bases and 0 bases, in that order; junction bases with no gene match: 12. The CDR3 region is CASSLGTSGRIVSYNEQFF. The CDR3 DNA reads TGCGCCAGCAGCCTAGGGACTAGCGGACGAATAGTCTCCTACAATGAGCAGTTCTTC.